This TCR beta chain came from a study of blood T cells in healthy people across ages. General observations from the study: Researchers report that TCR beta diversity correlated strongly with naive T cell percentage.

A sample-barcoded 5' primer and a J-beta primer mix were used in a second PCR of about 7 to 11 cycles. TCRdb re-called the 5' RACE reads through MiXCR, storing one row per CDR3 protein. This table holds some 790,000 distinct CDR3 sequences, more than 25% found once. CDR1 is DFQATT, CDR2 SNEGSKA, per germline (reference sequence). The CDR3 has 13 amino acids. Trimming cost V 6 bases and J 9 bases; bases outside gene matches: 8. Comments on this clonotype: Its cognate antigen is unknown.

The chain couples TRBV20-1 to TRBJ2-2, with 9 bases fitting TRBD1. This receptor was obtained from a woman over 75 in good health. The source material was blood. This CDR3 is CSALTGGHRELFF. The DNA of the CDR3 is TGCAGTGCACTGACAGGGGGTCACCGGGAGCTGTTTTTT.